The present TCR beta chain was sequenced within a study of cytomegalovirus exposure and HLA in healthy donors. Study observations and caveats: Cytomegalovirus status was reportedly diagnosed by the classifier with high specificity and sensitivity. Many donors carried some public TCRs, although rarity characterized most TCR sequences.

This PCR relied on a set of 60 Vbeta primers and 13 Jbeta primers. TCRdb's copy holds only in-frame clones and misses some; the assay was immunoSEQ multiplex PCR. The sample holds 75,000 to 95,000 clones, roughly 80% seen once. Germline assignment: CDR1 LNHDA and CDR2 SQIVND (reference sequence). V dropped 7 bases and J dropped 0 bases, with 10 bases sitting between them. This CDR3 is built from 13 residues. Notes on this clone: Its specificity is not known.

Sequencing used PBMCs. The source of this sequence is a man in his forties or fifties in good health and CMV-seronegative. V gene TRBV19 combines with J gene TRBJ2-7; tentative D call: TRBD2 (5 bases). The CDR3 reads CASKQADSYEQYF. Written as DNA, the CDR3 is TGTGCCAGTAAACAAGCGGACTCCTACGAGCAGTACTTC. Drawing the rest from reference TRBV19 and TRBJ2-7, the complete variable domain is DGGITQSPKYLFRKEGQNVTLSCEQNLNHDAMYWYRQDPGQGLRLIYYSQIVNDFQKGDIAEGYSVSREKKESFPLTVTSAQKNPTAFYLCASKQADSYEQYFGPGTRLTVT.